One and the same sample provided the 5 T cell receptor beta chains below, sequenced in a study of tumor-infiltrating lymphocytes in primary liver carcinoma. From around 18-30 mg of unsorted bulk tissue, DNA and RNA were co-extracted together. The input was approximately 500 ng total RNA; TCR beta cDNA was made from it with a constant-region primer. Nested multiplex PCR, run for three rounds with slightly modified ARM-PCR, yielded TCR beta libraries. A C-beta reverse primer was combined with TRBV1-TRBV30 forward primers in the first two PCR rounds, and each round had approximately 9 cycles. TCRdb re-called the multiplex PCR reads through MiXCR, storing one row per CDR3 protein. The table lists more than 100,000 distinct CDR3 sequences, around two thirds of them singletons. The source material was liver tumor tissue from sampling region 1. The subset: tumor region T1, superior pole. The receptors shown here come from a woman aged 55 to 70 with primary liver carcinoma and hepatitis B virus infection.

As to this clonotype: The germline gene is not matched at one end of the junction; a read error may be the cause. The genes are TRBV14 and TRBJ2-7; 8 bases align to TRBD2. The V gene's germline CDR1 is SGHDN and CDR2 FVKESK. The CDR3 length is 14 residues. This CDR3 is CASSPWTSKYERYF. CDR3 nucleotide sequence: TGTGCCAGCAGCCCGTGGACTAGCAAGTACGAGCGGTACTTC.

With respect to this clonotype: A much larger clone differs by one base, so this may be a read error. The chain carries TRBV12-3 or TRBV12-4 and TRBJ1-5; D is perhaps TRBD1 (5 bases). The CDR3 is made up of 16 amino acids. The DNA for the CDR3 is TGTGCCAACAGTCTCAGACAGTCAAGTAGCAATCAGCCCCAGCATTTT. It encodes CANSLRQSSSNQPQHF.

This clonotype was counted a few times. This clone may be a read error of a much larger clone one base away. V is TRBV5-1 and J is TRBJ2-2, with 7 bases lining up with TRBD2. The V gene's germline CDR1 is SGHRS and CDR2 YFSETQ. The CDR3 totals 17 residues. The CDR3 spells CASSSSSSGRNTGELLF. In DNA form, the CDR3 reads TGCGCCAGCAGCTCGTCCTCTAGCGGCCGGAACACCGGGGAGCTGCTTTTT.

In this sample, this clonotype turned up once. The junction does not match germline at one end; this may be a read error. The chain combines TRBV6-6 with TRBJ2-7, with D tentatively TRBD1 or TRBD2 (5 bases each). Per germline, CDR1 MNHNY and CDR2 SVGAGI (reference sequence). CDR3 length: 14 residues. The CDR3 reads CAIRRRDGAYEQYF. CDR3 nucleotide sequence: TGTGCCATCAGGAGACGGGACGGGGCCTATGAGCAGTACTTC.

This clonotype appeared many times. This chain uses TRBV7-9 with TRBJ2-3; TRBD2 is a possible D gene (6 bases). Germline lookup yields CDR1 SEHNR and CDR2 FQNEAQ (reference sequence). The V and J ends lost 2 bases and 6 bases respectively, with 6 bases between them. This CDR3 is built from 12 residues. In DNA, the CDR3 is TGTGCCAGCAGCTTACGGGAGGATACGCAGTATTTT. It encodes CASSLREDTQYF.